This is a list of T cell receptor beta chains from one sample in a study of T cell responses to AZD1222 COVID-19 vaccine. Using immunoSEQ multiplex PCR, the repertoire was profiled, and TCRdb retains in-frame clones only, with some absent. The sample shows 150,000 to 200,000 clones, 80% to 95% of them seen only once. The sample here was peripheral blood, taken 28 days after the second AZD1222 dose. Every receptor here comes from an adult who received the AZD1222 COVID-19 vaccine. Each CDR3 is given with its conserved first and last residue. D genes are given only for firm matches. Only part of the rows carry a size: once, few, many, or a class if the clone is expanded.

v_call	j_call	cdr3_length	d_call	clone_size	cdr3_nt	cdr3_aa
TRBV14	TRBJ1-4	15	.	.	TGTGCCAGCAGGCGCCCAGGGTCAACTAATGAAAAACTGTTTTTT	CASRRPGSTNEKLFF
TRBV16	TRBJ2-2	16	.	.	TGTGCCAGCAGCCAATCTAGGAGGGGAAGCACCGGGGAGCTGTTTTTT	CASSQSRRGSTGELFF
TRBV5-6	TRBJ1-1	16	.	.	TGTGCCAGCAGCTTGGCCAACGTGGCTTTGAACACTGAAGCTTTCTTT	CASSLANVALNTEAFF
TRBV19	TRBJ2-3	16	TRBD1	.	TGTGCCAGTAGTGGCCTCTGGACAGGGGCATTCGATACGCAGTATTTT	CASSGLWTGAFDTQYF
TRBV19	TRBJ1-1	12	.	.	TGTGCCAGTAGTATTGCGGCTTCTGAAGCTTTCTTT	CASSIAASEAFF
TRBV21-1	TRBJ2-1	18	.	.	TGTGCCAGCAGCAAAGGGACTAGCGGGAGGAACTCCTACAATGAGCAGTTCTTC	CASSKGTSGRNSYNEQFF
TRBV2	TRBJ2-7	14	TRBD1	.	TGTGCCAGCCGTCCGGACAGGGGGCACTACGAGCAGTACTTC	CASRPDRGHYEQYF
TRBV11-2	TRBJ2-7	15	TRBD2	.	TGTGCCAGCAGCCCTACTAGCGGGAGAAGGTACGAGCAGTACTTC	CASSPTSGRRYEQYF
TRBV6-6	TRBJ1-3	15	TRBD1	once	TGTGCCAGCACTGCCACAGGGGGCTCTGGAAACACCATATATTTT	CASTATGGSGNTIYF
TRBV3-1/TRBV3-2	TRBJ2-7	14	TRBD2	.	TGTGCCAGCAGCCCGACGGGAGGGATCTACGAGCAGTACTTC	CASSPTGGIYEQYF
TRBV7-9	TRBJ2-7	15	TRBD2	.	TGTGCCAGCAGCTTAGGCGCAAGCGGGAGCGACGAGCAGTACTTC	CASSLGASGSDEQYF
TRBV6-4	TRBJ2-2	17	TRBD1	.	TGTGCCAGCAGTCGGGACAGACCGGGTCCGAACACCGGGGAGCTGTTTTTT	CASSRDRPGPNTGELFF
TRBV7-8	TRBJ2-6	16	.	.	TGTGCCAGCAGCTCCCGACATAGCTCTGGGGCCAACGTCCTGACTTTC	CASSSRHSSGANVLTF
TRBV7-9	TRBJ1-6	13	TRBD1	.	TGTGCCAGCAGCGGGACAGGGGGGACACCCCTCCACTTT	CASSGTGGTPLHF
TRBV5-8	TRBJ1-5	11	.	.	TGTGCCAGCAGCTTCAGGGGATCCCAGCATTTT	CASSFRGSQHF
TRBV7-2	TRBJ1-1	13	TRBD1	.	TGTGCCAGCAGCTTGGGACAGCGCACTGAAGCTTTCTTT	CASSLGQRTEAFF
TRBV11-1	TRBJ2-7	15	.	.	TGTGCCAGCAGCTTCACTGGGGAGCTGCCCTACGAGCAGTACTTC	CASSFTGELPYEQYF
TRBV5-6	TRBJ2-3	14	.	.	TGTGCCAGCAGCTTGGCCTACAGCCCAGATACGCAGTATTTT	CASSLAYSPDTQYF
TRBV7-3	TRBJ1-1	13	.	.	TGTGCCAGCAGCTTAAAACAGAACACTGAAGCTTTCTTT	CASSLKQNTEAFF
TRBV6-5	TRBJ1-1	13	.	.	TGTGCCAGCAGTTACGGTGGGGGCACTGAAGCTTTCTTT	CASSYGGGTEAFF
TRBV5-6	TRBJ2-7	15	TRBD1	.	TGTGCCAGCAGCTTGGCGGGGACAGGGATTGACGAGCAGTACTTC	CASSLAGTGIDEQYF
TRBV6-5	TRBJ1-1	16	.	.	TGTGCCAGCAGTTACCTCCCGACGCGGGATCCCACTGAAGCTTTCTTT	CASSYLPTRDPTEAFF
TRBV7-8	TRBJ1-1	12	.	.	TGTGCCAGCGTGTCAACCCTCACTGAAGCTTTCTTT	CASVSTLTEAFF
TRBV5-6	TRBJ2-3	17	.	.	TGTGCCAGCAGCCTCTCCCTGGGCCACGAACGGACAGATACGCAGTATTTT	CASSLSLGHERTDTQYF
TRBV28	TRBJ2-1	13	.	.	TGTGCCAGCAGTTTACCCCCATACAATGAGCAGTTCTTC	CASSLPPYNEQFF
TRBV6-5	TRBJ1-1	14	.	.	TGTGCCAGCAGTCGAAGACTGGGGAACACTGAAGCTTTCTTT	CASSRRLGNTEAFF
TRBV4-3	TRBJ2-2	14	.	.	TGCGCCAGCAGCCAATTCGGGGACACCGGGGAGCTGTTTTTT	CASSQFGDTGELFF
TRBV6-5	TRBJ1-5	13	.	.	TGTGCCAGCAGTTACGGGCGCAATCAGCCCCAGCATTTT	CASSYGRNQPQHF
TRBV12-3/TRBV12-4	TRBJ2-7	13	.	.	TGTGCCAGCACCTTCCGGGACTCCTACGAGCAGTACTTC	CASTFRDSYEQYF
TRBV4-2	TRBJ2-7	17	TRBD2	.	TGTGCCAGCAGCCAAGATGTGGGGCCGCTAGCGGGAGCCGAGCAGTACTTC	CASSQDVGPLAGAEQYF
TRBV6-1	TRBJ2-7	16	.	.	TGTGCCAGCAGTGAAGGGGAGATCCAGAATCTTTACGAGCAGTACTTC	CASSEGEIQNLYEQYF
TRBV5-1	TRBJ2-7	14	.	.	TGCGCCAGCAGCTTGGGGACCGCCTCCTACGAGCAGTACTTC	CASSLGTASYEQYF
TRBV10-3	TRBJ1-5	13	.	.	TGTGCCATCAGTGACACAGTCAATCAGCCCCAGCATTTT	CAISDTVNQPQHF
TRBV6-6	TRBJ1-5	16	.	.	TGTGCCAGCAGTTACTCTAGGGAGGCTGGGGATCAGCCCCAGCATTTT	CASSYSREAGDQPQHF
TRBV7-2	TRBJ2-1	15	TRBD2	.	TGTGCCAGCAGTTATAGCGGGGAGGACTACAATGAGCAGTTCTTC	CASSYSGEDYNEQFF
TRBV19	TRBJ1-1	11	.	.	TGTGCCAGCCTGAGGGGCACTGAAGCTTTCTTT	CASLRGTEAFF
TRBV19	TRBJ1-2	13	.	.	TGTGCCAGTGCACAGGGTTCGCCCTATGGCTACACCTTC	CASAQGSPYGYTF
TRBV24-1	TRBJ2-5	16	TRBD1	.	TGTGCCACCAGTGATCCCACAGGGGCGAGTCGAGAGACCCAGTACTTC	CATSDPTGASRETQYF
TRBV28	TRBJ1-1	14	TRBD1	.	TGTGCCAGCACCGAACAGCCGGGACAGGGAGAAGCTTTCTTT	CASTEQPGQGEAFF
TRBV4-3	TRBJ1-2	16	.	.	TGCGCCAGCAGCCAAGATTCACGCCAGGGGCCTCCCGGCTACACCTTC	CASSQDSRQGPPGYTF
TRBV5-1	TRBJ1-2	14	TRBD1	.	TGCGCCAGCAGCATCGAGGGGGCCCCTAAGGGCTACACCTTC	CASSIEGAPKGYTF
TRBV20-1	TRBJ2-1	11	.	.	TGCAGTGCTAGTACGGGTCTCGAGCAGTTCTTC	CSASTGLEQFF
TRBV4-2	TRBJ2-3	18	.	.	TGTGCCAGCAGCCAAGAGGGGACCACAGGGTACGGCACAGATACGCAGTATTTT	CASSQEGTTGYGTDTQYF
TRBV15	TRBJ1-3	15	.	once	TGTGCCACCAGCAGCAAGACAGAGCCCGGGAGCACCATATATTTT	CATSSKTEPGSTIYF
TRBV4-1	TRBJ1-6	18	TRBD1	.	TGCGCCAGCAGCCAGTCCAACAGGGGGAGCTCCTATAATTCACCCCTCCACTTT	CASSQSNRGSSYNSPLHF
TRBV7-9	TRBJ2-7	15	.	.	TGTGCCAGCAGCTCCGCGGCAAGCCTCCTCTACGAGCAGTACTTC	CASSSAASLLYEQYF
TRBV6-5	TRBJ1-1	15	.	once	TGTGCCAGCAGCAAAACACCAGGTGCCCAGACTGAAGCTTTCTTT	CASSKTPGAQTEAFF
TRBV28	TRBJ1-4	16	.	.	TGTGCCAGCAGACGGCAGCTCCGGGGTAGAAATGAAAAACTGTTTTTT	CASRRQLRGRNEKLFF
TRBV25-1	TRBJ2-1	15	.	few	TGTGCCAGCAGTGACGACACCCGCTCCTACAATGAGCAGTTCTTC	CASSDDTRSYNEQFF
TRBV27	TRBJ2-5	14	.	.	TGTGCCAGCAGTTTACCCCCCCCTTTAGGGACCCAGTACTTC	CASSLPPPLGTQYF
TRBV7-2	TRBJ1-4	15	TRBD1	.	TGTGCCAGCAGCTTAAGGGGACAGGGGAGGGAAAAACTGTTTTTT	CASSLRGQGREKLFF
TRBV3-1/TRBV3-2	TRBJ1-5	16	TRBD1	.	TGTGCCAGCAGCCAAGATGGGACAGGGGTAAATCAGCCCCAGCATTTT	CASSQDGTGVNQPQHF
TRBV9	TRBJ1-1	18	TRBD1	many	TGTGCCAGCAGCGTAGGGACGACAGGGGCGATAATGAACACTGAAGCTTTCTTT	CASSVGTTGAIMNTEAFF
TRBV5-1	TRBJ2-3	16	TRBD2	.	TGCGCCAGCAGCCTCGGGACTAGCGGGGGTGTAGATACGCAGTATTTT	CASSLGTSGGVDTQYF
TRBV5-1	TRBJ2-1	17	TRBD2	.	TGCGCCAGCAGCTTGGCATGGGGGGGAGACCTCTACAATGAGCAGTTCTTC	CASSLAWGGDLYNEQFF